This TCR beta chain was captured in a study of vaccination effects on CD4 cells after COVID-19 (dated by TCRdb to between 2021 and 2023). General notes on the study: Post-vaccine samples across the study were collected a median of 72 days after the second dose, with a range of 14 to 241. The study compared SARS-CoV-2 spike-specific CD4+ TCR repertoires before and after mRNA vaccination in COVID-19 convalescent patients and infection-naive vaccine recipients. Altogether, around 9 COVID-19 convalescent patients and a few SARS-CoV-2-naive healthy vaccine recipients made up the full study. In the study, cultures from other donors were sequenced using the Oncomine TCR Beta short-read assay on an Illumina iSeq 100. Broader findings and caveats from the paper: In healthy vaccine recipients, vaccine-induced clones were almost all SARS-CoV-2 mono-reactive, with only 1 of 255 cross-reactive with common cold coronaviruses. The study was limited by a small number of convalescent patients and lacked early post-infection timepoints. At late post-vaccination timepoints, both infection-induced and vaccine-induced clones showed marked clonal contraction, consistent with waning T cell responses.

The CDR3 holds 14 amino acids from the cysteine to the phenylalanine. The kept DNA is CDR3 alone, 42 bases in frame from the first base. V lost 2 bases and J lost 0 bases; the stretch between them is 5 bases long. Taken from the germline V gene, the CDR1 and CDR2 loops are KGHDR and SFDVKD. In the ViraFEST assay, PBMC were stimulated with viral peptide pools, and TCR sequencing was then used to find antigen-specific CD4+ T cell clonotypes based on their expansion. After about 10 days of culture, CD4+ T cells were isolated with the EasySep CD4+ T cell isolation kit. Two doses of either the BNT162b2 or the mRNA-1273 mRNA SARS-CoV-2 vaccine were administered to participants. Negative nucleocapsid antibody results before and after vaccination confirmed that the healthy vaccine recipients had no prior SARS-CoV-2 infection. Some 1.9 million PBMC per well were cultured with around 9.8 ug/ml peptides in IMDM containing 5% human AB serum, approximately 10 IU/ml IL-2 and gentamicin. On days 3 and 7, half of the culture medium was replaced with fresh IL-2-containing medium. Each peptide stimulation condition was cultured in triplicate wells unless otherwise noted. Using Ficoll-Paque Plus gradient centrifugation, PBMC were separated from whole blood and then either used fresh or cryopreserved at -140C. The overlapping peptide pools covered the spike proteins of SARS-CoV-2 and of the common cold coronaviruses HCoV-NL63, HCoV-OC43 and HCoV-229E. The QIAamp micro DNA kit was used to extract genomic DNA from the cultured CD4+ T cells.

Libraries were made using the immunoSEQ multiplex PCR assay. DNA from the cultured and isolated CD4+ T cells underwent TCR beta CDR3 sequencing. The authors' analysis ran thus. Non-productive TCR sequences were removed and reads were trimmed to the CDR3 region, keeping CDR3s of at least 7 amino acids. Antigen-specific clonotypes were identified using the MANAFEST web app by comparison of expansion in peptide wells against reference cultures. To be called positive, a clone needed expansion at FDR<0.05 compared with the reference and with all other wells, an odds ratio greater than 5, and a frequency greater than 0.1% in two replicate wells. Cross-reactive clonotypes were defined as significantly expanded in SARS-CoV-2 spike wells and in at least one common cold coronavirus spike condition. CDR3 similarity was assessed by Levenshtein distance with the stringdist R package, and unrooted trees were built with ape in R 3.6.1. Not all clones reach the TCRdb copy of this immuneACCESS table, which keeps in-frame sequences only. Checked studies attribute under half of the gap to unresolved V genes and leave the rest unexplained. That table gives V, J and clone size, and the DNA gave D and trimming. Counted in this sample were some 70,000 clones; approximately 80% of them appeared once. The top ten constitute 1% to 1.5% of the sample.

This clone was counted once. Its antigen has not been determined. Base qualities are missing; no much larger clone stands one base away. Recombination linked TRBV24-1 to TRBJ2-3, with no reliable assignment of the D segment. The origin of this receptor is a human donor who received a COVID-19 vaccine. Specimen: CD4+ T cells from PBMCs cultured with HCoV-229E spike peptides, collected after COVID-19 vaccination. The meaning of the sample's cell subset or site label: HCoV-229E spike overlapping peptide pool stimulation. The CDR3 region reads CATSDSRSTDTQYF. The DNA reads TGTGCCACCAGTGATTCTAGAAGCACAGATACGCAGTATTTT.